The next 17 T cell receptor beta chains were all read from a single sample in a study of identical twins. TCRdb itself ran the 5' RACE reads through MiXCR, one entry per CDR3 protein. The sample shows 1.5 million to 2 million distinct CDR3 sequences, about 31% of them seen only once. Sequenced input: cord blood. These receptors were collected from a newborn girl in good health.

CDR3 sequence reads: CASSLWSGTSEQYF. The DNA for the CDR3 is TGCGCCAGCAGCTTGTGGAGCGGGACTAGCGAGCAGTACTTC. This chain joins TRBV5-1 and TRBJ2-7; 8 bases fit TRBD2. The V gene end was trimmed by 1 base and the J gene end by 6 bases; junction bases not matched to a gene: 6. The CDR3 has 14 residues. Germline lookup yields CDR1 SGHRS and CDR2 YFSETQ.

This clonotype was counted a few times. V gene TRBV19 combines with J gene TRBJ1-2; 10 nucleotides line up with TRBD1. V lost 4 bases, J lost 8 bases, and 4 bases stayed unmatched. The CDR3 is 13 residues long. Germline lookup yields CDR1 LNHDA and CDR2 SQIVND (reference sequence). The chain's CDR3 is CASSTRDRGGYTF. The CDR3 DNA reads TGTGCCAGTAGTACCCGGGACAGGGGAGGCTACACCTTC.

This clonotype was seen only a few times. This chain uses TRBV20-1 with TRBJ2-3, with TRBD2 matching over 10 bases. The V gene end was trimmed by 5 bases and the J gene end by 8 bases; junction bases not matched to a gene: 4. Germline V gene lookup returns CDR1 DFQATT and CDR2 SNEGSKA (reference sequence). This CDR3 has 12 amino acids. CDR3 sequence reads: CSASSGGATQYF. In DNA, the CDR3 is TGCAGTGCTTCTAGCGGGGGTGCTACGCAGTATTTT.

Only a few counts were recorded for this clonotype. V is TRBV28 and J is TRBJ2-3; perhaps TRBD2 as D (6 bases). The CDR3 runs to 16 residues. Germline V gives CDR1 MDHEN, CDR2 SYDVKM. Trimming pared 6 bases from V and 1 base from J, leaving 17 bases between. CDR3 protein: CASSLFYGGGTDTQYF. CDR3 nucleotide sequence: TGTGCCAGCAGCCTTTTTTACGGAGGGGGCACAGATACGCAGTATTTT. Full variable domain (missing parts from reference TRBV28 and TRBJ2-3): DVKVTQSSRYLVKRTGEKVFLECVQDMDHENMFWYRQDPGLGLRLIYFSYDVKMKEKGDIPEGYSVSREKKERFSLILESASTNQTSMYLCASSLFYGGGTDTQYFGPGTRLTVL.

This clonotype has a handful of counts. The chain is built from TRBV2 and TRBJ1-2; D gene unclear. Looked up from germline, CDR1 is SNHLY and CDR2 is FYNNEI. The CDR3 consists of 16 residues. The V and J ends lost 3 bases and 5 bases respectively, with 19 bases between them. The CDR3 reads CASSETGGSPGYGYTF. CDR3 nucleotides: TGTGCCAGCAGTGAGACTGGAGGTTCACCGGGGTATGGCTACACCTTC.

This clonotype was recorded a few times. V gene TRBV27 combines with J gene TRBJ2-1; 10 nucleotides match TRBD1. The V gene's germline CDR1 is MNHEY and CDR2 SMNVEV (reference sequence). The CDR3 runs to 15 residues. V shed 10 bases, J shed 4 bases, and the junction held 10 bases outside the gene matches. The CDR3 loop is CATAGQGGIYNEQFF. As DNA, the CDR3 is TGTGCCACGGCCGGACAGGGGGGAATATACAATGAGCAGTTCTTC.

This clonotype was seen a single time. The chain links TRBV11-2 to TRBJ2-1; D might be TRBD2 (7 bases). This CDR3 is 14 amino acids long. Germline V lookup: CDR1 SGHAT, CDR2 FQNNGV. Trimming took off 6 bases at V and 5 bases at J, with 14 bases between the two ends. This chain's CDR3 is CASRQRGADNEQFF. CDR3 nucleotide sequence: TGTGCCAGCAGGCAACGGGGGGCGGACAATGAGCAGTTCTTC.

V gene TRBV20-1 combines with J gene TRBJ2-7, with 8 bases identical to TRBD1. Germline V gene sequence: CDR1 DFQATT, CDR2 SNEGSKA (reference sequence). This CDR3 is built from 14 residues. The trim removed 1 base at V and 1 base at J, leaving 3 bases unmatched. The CDR3 sequence: CSARARGPSYEQYF. DNA for the CDR3: TGCAGTGCTAGAGCCAGGGGGCCATCCTACGAGCAGTACTTC.

This clonotype was counted only a few times. The rearrangement joins TRBV25-1 to TRBJ1-1; D may be TRBD1 (5 bases). The CDR3 contains 16 residues. The germline CDR1 and CDR2 sequences are MGHDK and SYGVNS. V was trimmed by 2 bases and J by 1 base, leaving 14 bases between them. DNA of the CDR3: TGTGCCAGCAGTGAAAATCCTGGTCAGGGGAACACTGAAGCTTTCTTT. This codes for CASSENPGQGNTEAFF.

This clonotype was recorded a few times. The V gene is TRBV25-1, the J gene TRBJ1-2; weak D call: TRBD1 (5 bases). The CDR3 contains 13 residues. The germline V gene encodes CDR1 MGHDK and CDR2 SYGVNS. V lost 6 bases to trimming and J lost 1 base, with 9 bases between them. For the CDR3, the DNA is TGTGCCAGCAGAGGGGCGAGTAACTATGGCTACACCTTC. Protein sequence: CASRGASNYGYTF.

The V call is TRBV11-2, the J call TRBJ2-7, with 10 bases fitting TRBD2. Germline V gene sequence: CDR1 SGHAT, CDR2 FQNNGV. V trimming: 0 bases; J trimming: 2 bases; junction bases outside the gene matches: 7. The CDR3 is made up of 17 amino acids. The DNA of the CDR3 is TGTGCCAGCAGCTTAGACTCGAGGGGACTAGCGACCTACGAGCAGTACTTC. This translates into CASSLDSRGLATYEQYF. The full variable domain, completed using reference TRBV11-2 and TRBJ2-7, is EAGVAQSPRYKIIEKRQSVAFWCNPISGHATLYWYQQILGQGPKLLIQFQNNGVVDDSQLPKDRFSAERLKGVDSTLKIQPAKLEDSAVYLCASSLDSRGLATYEQYFGPGTRLTVT.

Details on this clonotype: The conserved closing phenylalanine or tryptophan is absent in this CDR3, likely reflecting a read error. The DNA is omitted, as the CDR3 cannot be located on it reliably, and the CDR3 follows TCRdb's listing. V gene TRBV5-1 combines with J gene TRBJ2-5; the D call of TRBD1 is as the table states it, not checked on the DNA. CDR1 and CDR2 from the germline V gene are SGHRS and YFSETQ. The CDR3 comprises 16 residues, both ends counted. This chain's CDR3 is CASSPPGTEGGNTFGS.

This clonotype was observed many times. The chain couples TRBV10-3 to TRBJ1-4; D remains unclear. CDR3 length: 16 amino acids. Germline V CDR1 and CDR2: ENHRY, SYGVKD. Trimming left V 5 bases short and J 8 bases short, with 21 bases between. The CDR3 sequence is CAISTQREPRREKLFF. CDR3 bases: TGTGCCATCAGTACTCAGCGGGAACCCCGAAGAGAAAAACTGTTTTTT.

This chain joins TRBV5-1 and TRBJ1-2; 9 positions match TRBD1. The germline V gene has CDR1 SGHRS and CDR2 YFSETQ. The CDR3 consists of 15 residues. The ends lost 0 bases at V and 3 bases at J; junction bases unmatched: 3. The CDR3 here is CASSLARQGDYGYTF. CDR3 coding DNA: TGCGCCAGCAGCTTGGCCCGACAGGGGGACTATGGCTACACCTTC.

The sample holds a few counts of this clonotype. The gene calls are TRBV7-9 and TRBJ1-4, with D hard to call. The germline V and J ends were trimmed by 4 bases and 4 bases, with 25 bases remaining between them. CDR1 is SEHNR, CDR2 FQNEAQ, per germline (reference sequence). This CDR3 is built from 19 residues. This CDR3 is CASSYFFGLWAQDNEKLFF. CDR3 sequence (DNA): TGTGCCAGCAGCTACTTCTTTGGGCTGTGGGCGCAAGATAATGAAAAACTGTTTTTT.

This clonotype was picked up a small number of times. In DNA, the CDR3 is TGTGCCAGCAGCCCCCCCCGGGCGCGGACTTATGGCTACACCTTC. Protein product: CASSPPRARTYGYTF. The J gene is TRBJ1-2, the V gene TRBV4-2; D remains unclear. V lost 4 bases to trimming and J lost 5 bases, with 17 bases between them. This CDR3 is 15 amino acids long. Per the germline V gene, CDR1 is LGHNA and CDR2 is YNFKEQ.

This chain connects TRBV7-2 to TRBJ1-1; D is unclear. V lost 1 base, J lost 7 bases, and 13 bases lay in between. The germline V gene encodes CDR1 SGHTA and CDR2 FQGNSA. CDR3 size: 14 residues. The CDR3 sequence is CASSLVAGMSEAFF. The CDR3 bases are TGTGCCAGCAGCTTAGTTGCGGGGATGAGTGAAGCTTTCTTT.